The 32 T cell receptor beta chains below come from one sample, sequenced in a study of tumor-infiltrating lymphocytes in primary liver carcinoma. Investigators took RNA and DNA out together from 20-30 mg of unsorted bulk tissue. Priming with a constant-region primer yielded TCR beta cDNA from roughly 500 ng total RNA. Libraries for TCR beta were built through three nested multiplex PCR rounds, which together made up a slightly modified ARM-PCR procedure. PCR rounds one and two used TRBV1-TRBV30 forward primers with a C-beta reverse primer for around 11 cycles each. TCRdb called the multiplex PCR reads again in MiXCR, with one record for every CDR3 protein. This table has approximately 100,000 distinct CDR3 sequences, more than 65% appearing once. Sequencing was carried out using liver tumor tissue from sampling region 2. The sample's subset: tumor region T2, inferior pole. The receptors shown here come from an older woman with primary liver carcinoma and hepatitis B virus infection.

The rearrangement links TRBV28 to TRBJ2-7, with D tentatively TRBD1 (6 bases). The germline gives CDR1 MDHEN, CDR2 SYDVKM. The CDR3 is 16 amino acids. V was pared by 10 bases and J by 2 bases, with 24 bases between. CDR3: CANSSSRDITPYEQYF. The CDR3 bases are TGTGCCAACAGCTCGAGCCGGGACATTACTCCCTACGAGCAGTACTTC.

About this clonotype: A clone one base away is much larger, so this may be a read error. The rearrangement joins TRBV6-1 to TRBJ2-2; D could derive from TRBD1 or TRBD2 (5 bases each). The CDR3 loop spans 16 amino acids. Germline loops: CDR1 MNHNS, CDR2 SASEGT. CDR3 loop: CASRQKQVTNTGELLF. CDR3 DNA sequence: TGTGCCAGCAGACAAAAACAGGTTACGAACACCGGGGAGCTGCTTTTT.

In this sample, this clonotype turned up many times. The V gene is TRBV29-1, the J gene TRBJ2-2; 8 nucleotides agree with TRBD1. Germline V CDR1 and CDR2: SQVTM, ANQGSEA. V was clipped by 7 bases and J by 10 bases; unmatched bases: 8. The CDR3 sequence is 12 residues long. CDR3 in DNA: TGCAGCGCCGGACAGGGAAAACAGGAGCTGTTTTTT. This codes for CSAGQGKQELFF.

A remark on this clonotype: Sequence at one end of the junction differs from germline and may be a read error. The gene calls are TRBV11-3 and TRBJ1-1; D is ambiguous. The CDR3 runs 13 residues. Germline-derived CDR1 and CDR2 are SGHNT and YENEEA. CDR3 sequence reads: CASSLGDYTETFF. The CDR3 DNA reads TGTGCCAGCAGCCTGGGAGATTACACTGAAACTTTCTTC.

Of note for this clonotype: The junction does not match germline at one end; this may be a read error. This rearrangement joins TRBV6-1 to TRBJ2-2, with D possibly matching TRBD2 (5 bases). Looked up from germline, CDR1 is MNHNS and CDR2 is SASEGT. The CDR3 runs to 14 residues. The CDR3 nucleotides are TGTACCAGCAGTGACCTAGGTTACACCGGGGAGCTATTTTTT. It yields the protein CTSSDLGYTGELFF.

Remarks on this clonotype: The junction shows a germline mismatch at one end, possibly a read error. The CDR3 here is CARSLTCGSEQCF. In nucleotides, the CDR3 is TGTGCCAGGAGCTTAACTTGCGGGAGCGAGCAGTGCTTC. The chain joins TRBV11-2 to TRBJ2-7; TRBD2 agrees at 7 bases. The CDR3 contains 13 residues. The germline gives CDR1 SGHAT, CDR2 FQNNGV.

Notes on this clonotype: One junction end does not reproduce the germline sequence, and a read error may be involved. The rearrangement links TRBV6-6 to TRBJ2-3, with D uncertain. The CDR3 runs 13 residues. CDR1 and CDR2 from the germline V gene are MNHNY and SVGAGI (reference sequence). The CDR3: CASQRQSTDTLYF. The CDR3 bases are TGTGCCAGCCAGAGGCAGTCCACAGATACGCTGTATTTT.

With respect to this clonotype: The CDR3 does not close with the conserved phenylalanine or tryptophan, likely indicating a read error. The DNA is omitted, as the CDR3 cannot be located on it reliably, and the CDR3 follows TCRdb's listing. The chain has TRBV11-2 and TRBJ2-2. The CDR3 sequence runs 13 residues, both termini included. CDR1 SGHAT and CDR2 FQNNGV come from the germline V gene. CDR3 sequence: CAGSLDRTGEVFP.

This clonotype turned up a few times. The V gene is TRBV5-6, the J gene TRBJ2-5; the match to TRBD1 covers 8 bases. Germline V gene data show CDR1 as SGHDT and CDR2 as YYEEEE. The CDR3 sequence is 13 residues long. V gave up 3 bases and J gave up 2 bases; unmatched junction bases: 0. This CDR3 is CASSYRGQETQYF. The CDR3 bases are TGTGCCAGCAGCTACAGGGGGCAAGAGACCCAGTACTTC.

A few counts support this clonotype. This chain uses TRBV7-2 with TRBJ2-3; the D is unclear. The germline V and J ends were trimmed by 1 base and 4 bases, with 6 bases remaining between them. This CDR3 is built from 13 residues. Germline assignment: CDR1 SGHTA and CDR2 FQGNSA. The CDR3 nucleotides are TGTGCCAGCAGCTTAGTTGCGTCAGATACGCAGTATTTT. Its translation: CASSLVASDTQYF.

This clonotype was seen many times. The DNA for the CDR3 is TGTGCCAGCAGTGAAGCGCCTGGGGACAATCAGCCCCAGCATTTT. Its translation: CASSEAPGDNQPQHF. The J gene is TRBJ1-5, the V gene TRBV6-1; D not resolved. This CDR3 comprises 15 residues. Trimming pared 0 bases from V and 3 bases from J, leaving 9 bases between. Per the germline V gene, CDR1 is MNHNS and CDR2 is SASEGT.

For this clonotype: Since no conserved phenylalanine or tryptophan closes the CDR3, a read error is the likely cause. V gene TRBV11-3 combines with J gene TRBJ2-1, with D perhaps TRBD2 (5 bases). This CDR3 is built from 17 residues. Germline V lookup: CDR1 SGHNT, CDR2 YENEEA. The CDR3 spells CASSLGFGGLSYNEQFI. The CDR3 region has the DNA TGTGCCAGCAGTTTAGGATTCGGCGGGCTTTCCTACAATGAGCAGTTCATC.

The chain links TRBV29-1 to TRBJ2-3, with a possible D match to TRBD2 (6 bases). The V gene lost 3 bases and the J gene lost 5 bases, with 9 bases spanning the gap. The germline V gene has CDR1 SQVTM and CDR2 ANQGSEA. The CDR3 has 12 residues. The CDR3: CSVEIGGDTQYF. CDR3 DNA sequence: TGCAGCGTTGAGATCGGGGGAGATACGCAGTATTTT.

A remark on this clonotype: This may arise from a read error, as a much more abundant clone is one base away. The chain employs TRBV7-9 and TRBJ2-4, with D unresolved. This CDR3 contains 11 residues. Trimming stripped 1 base from V and 7 bases from J, with 2 bases between. Germline-derived CDR1 and CDR2 are SEHNR and FQNEAQ (reference sequence). The chain's CDR3 is CASSLDNIQYF. Here the CDR3 DNA reads TGTGCCAGCAGCTTAGATAACATTCAGTACTTC.

Concerning this clonotype: A read error may produce the germline difference seen at one junction end. V is TRBV11-2 and J is TRBJ2-1, with D unresolved. This CDR3 has 13 amino acids. Germline CDR1 and CDR2: SGHAT and FQNNGV. The CDR3, as DNA: TGTGCCAGCACATTGACACGCTACAATGAGCACTTCTTC. It encodes CASTLTRYNEHFF.

On this clonotype itself: The junction shows a germline mismatch at one end, possibly a read error. CDR3 in amino acids: CASIQVWDRGFTNTQYF. CDR3 coding DNA: TGCGCCAGCATCCAAGTTTGGGACAGGGGATTCACAAATACGCAGTATTTT. V is TRBV4-1 and J is TRBJ2-3, with 10 positions matching TRBD1. CDR3 length equals 17 residues. Germline assignment: CDR1 MGHRA and CDR2 YSYEKL.

Concerning this clonotype: A much larger clone lies a single base off, so this may be a read error. V usage is TRBV7-8 and J usage is TRBJ2-7; 12 positions match TRBD2. Germline CDR1 and CDR2: SGHVS and FQNEAQ. The length of the CDR3 is 16 residues. CDR3 residues: CASSPAGLAGIYQQYF. The CDR3 bases are TGTGCCAGCAGCCCAGCCGGACTAGCGGGGATCTACCAGCAGTACTTC. The variable domain in full, with the rest retrieved from reference TRBV7-8 and TRBJ2-7, is GAGVSQSPRYKVAKRGQDVALRCDPISGHVSLFWYQQALGQGPEFLTYFQNEAQLDKSGLPSDRFFAERPEGSVSTLKIQRTQQEDSAVYLCASSPAGLAGIYQQYFGPGTRLTVT.

Concerning this clonotype: At one of its ends the junction is not consistent with the germline gene, which may arise from a read error. The V gene is TRBV11-3, the J gene TRBJ1-1; D might be TRBD1 (5 bases). The germline V gene encodes CDR1 SGHNT and CDR2 YENEEA. This CDR3 is 15 amino acids long. CDR3 bases: TGTGTCAGCAGCCCCCCACGGGGCTTGAATACTGAACCTTTCTTT. Its protein is CVSSPPRGLNTEPFF.

With regard to this clonotype: One end of the junction does not line up with germline, which may come from a read error. This sequence joins TRBV6-5 and TRBJ1-5; no definite D call. This CDR3 is built from 16 residues. The germline V gene encodes CDR1 MNHEY and CDR2 SVGAGI. The CDR3: CVSRPRHGLTNQPQHF. The DNA for the CDR3 is TGTGTCAGCAGACCCCGGCATGGGCTAACCAATCAGCCCCAGCATTTT.

To note about this clonotype: A much more abundant neighbour one base away suggests this may be a read error. Because it lacks the conserved phenylalanine or tryptophan at the end, this CDR3 is likely a read error. The rearrangement uses TRBV7-8 and TRBJ2-7; no firm D call. CDR3 length: 13 residues. V was cut by 3 bases and J by 1 base, with 7 bases left in between. The germline gives CDR1 SGHVS, CDR2 FQNEAQ. CDR3 nucleotides: TGTGCCAGCAGCTTGAAGCTATCCTACGAGCAGTACTTA. Translation: CASSLKLSYEQYL.

This clonotype has more than one count but fewer than ten. A much larger clone differs from this one at a single base, so this may be a read error. No conserved phenylalanine or tryptophan ends this CDR3, so it is likely a read error. No DNA is shown, since the ends of the CDR3 on it are uncertain; the CDR3 is the one TCRdb lists. The chain couples TRBV4-2 to TRBJ1-2; the table's D call of TRBD1 was not tested on the DNA. The CDR3 contains 13 residues when both ends are counted. Germline lookup yields CDR1 LGHNA and CDR2 YNFKEQ. The CDR3 loop is CASSQGFQGKSAL.

This clonotype occurred a few times. DNA of the CDR3: TGCGCCAGCAGCTGGACGGGGGGGGCTGAAGCTTTCTTT. It codes for CASSWTGGAEAFF. The chain employs TRBV5-1 and TRBJ1-1, with a tentative D call TRBD1 (5 bases). Germline assignment: CDR1 SGHRS and CDR2 YFSETQ. The V end was cut by 3 bases, the J end by 6 bases, with 12 bases between. The CDR3 sequence is 13 residues long.

This clonotype was picked up many times. V usage is TRBV5-4 and J usage is TRBJ1-5, with a possible D match to TRBD1 (6 bases). CDR1 SGHNT and CDR2 YYREEE come from the germline V gene (reference sequence). Trimming removed 4 bases from V and 5 bases from J, with 10 bases in between. The CDR3 covers 13 residues. CDR3: CASSANRDQPQHF. CDR3 bases: TGTGCCAGCAGCGCTAACAGGGATCAGCCCCAGCATTTT.

This clonotype was counted between two and nine times. A junction boundary mismatches the germline segment, possibly from a read error. CDR3 nucleotides: TGTGCTAGCAGTTTATCTAGGGATTCATACAATGAGCAGTTCTTC. Translating gives CASSLSRDSYNEQFF. The genes are TRBV7-7 and TRBJ2-1; D is uncertain. The CDR3 contains 15 residues. The germline V gene has CDR1 SSHAT and CDR2 FNYEAQ (reference sequence).

The CDR3 sequence is CASTTGGSSGNTIYF. In DNA form, the CDR3 reads TGTGCCAGCACCACCGGGGGGAGCTCTGGAAACACCATATATTTT. The rearrangement uses TRBV28 and TRBJ1-3; tentative D call: TRBD1 (5 bases). The CDR3 is made up of 15 amino acids. Trimming shortened V by 7 bases and J by 0 bases, and 13 bases separated the two germline ends. CDR1 is MDHEN and CDR2 is SYDVKM in the germline V gene.

The table lists this clonotype with a few counts. This may come from a read error, since a much larger clone is one base off. DNA for the CDR3: TGTGCCAGCAGCTTAGCGGCCCGGGACGGGCAGTACTTC. This encodes CASSLAARDGQYF. The V and J genes are TRBV13 and TRBJ2-7; the D call may be TRBD1 or TRBD2 (5 bases each). Germline V gives CDR1 PRHDT, CDR2 FYEKMQ (reference sequence). V lost 1 base, J lost 9 bases, and 13 bases lay in between. CDR3 length: 13 residues. The full variable domain, in which reference TRBV13 and TRBJ2-7 provide the parts outside the CDR3, is AAGVIQSPRHLIKEKRETATLKCYPIPRHDTVYWYQQGPGQDPQFLISFYEKMQSDKGSIPDRFSAQQFSDYHSELNMSSLELGDSALYFCASSLAARDGQYFGPGTRLTVT.

Regarding this clonotype: The conserved phenylalanine or tryptophan is not found at the CDR3 terminus, so this likely reflects a read error. The V and J genes are TRBV29-1 and TRBJ2-3, with TRBD2 matching over 9 bases. In germline, CDR1 is SQVTM, CDR2 ANQGSEA. The CDR3 covers 13 residues. J gave up 6 bases and V 8 bases, and 9 bases lay outside the gene matches. CDR3 coding DNA: TGCAGCACCACTAGCGGGTTGGGGGATACGCAGTATTTG. Translated: CSTTSGLGDTQYL.

A note on this clonotype: This likely comes from a read error, as the CDR3 has no conserved phenylalanine or tryptophan at its end. This chain links TRBV11-3 with TRBJ2-1; 7 bases line up with TRBD2. The CDR3 runs 17 residues. The V gene's germline CDR1 is SGHNT and CDR2 YENEEA. CDR3 protein: CTSSLCRGEWGVDEQFS. CDR3 sequence (DNA): TGTACCAGCAGCTTATGTCGGGGGGAGTGGGGTGTCGATGAGCAGTTCTCC.

Remarks on this clonotype: The junction and the germline gene differ at one end; a read error may be behind it. V and J are TRBV11-2 and TRBJ2-3; D is unresolved. CDR1 and CDR2 (germline): SGHAT, FQNNGV. The CDR3 is 17 residues long. The CDR3: CVSSPNRWSRLGDTQYF. The CDR3 DNA sequence: TGTGTCAGCAGCCCTAATCGCTGGAGCAGGTTAGGAGATACGCAGTATTTT.

This clonotype appeared a single time. This rearrangement joins TRBV5-1 to TRBJ2-3, with D perhaps matching TRBD2 (6 bases). This CDR3 contains 14 residues. V lost 4 bases and J lost 1, with 10 bases in between. Per the germline V gene, CDR1 is SGHRS and CDR2 is YFSETQ. The CDR3 spells CASSMSSGTDTQYF. CDR3 coding DNA: TGCGCCAGCAGCATGTCTAGCGGCACAGATACGCAGTATTTT.

As for this clonotype: Compared with germline, one end of the junction differs, possibly owing to a read error. The V and J genes are TRBV4-1 and TRBJ1-2; 8 positions agree with TRBD1. The V gene's germline CDR1 is MGHRA and CDR2 YSYEKL. The CDR3 runs to 17 residues. The CDR3 sequence: CVSSQRQGATLNYGYTF. The CDR3 nucleotides read TGCGTCAGCAGCCAACGGCAGGGGGCGACTCTTAACTATGGCTACACCTTC.

This chain links TRBV6-5 with TRBJ2-2, with unresolved D. V was shortened by 5 bases and J by 7 bases, with 14 bases between the two germline ends. This CDR3 spans 14 amino acids. The germline V gene has CDR1 MNHEY and CDR2 SVGAGI. CDR3 amino acids: CASSPEPINGELFF. For the CDR3, the DNA is TGTGCCAGCAGTCCCGAGCCGATCAACGGGGAGCTGTTTTTT.